Below, 32 T cell receptor beta chains from the same sample are listed, as sequenced in a study of T cell responses to AZD1222 COVID-19 vaccine. TCRdb's copy holds only in-frame clones and misses some; the assay was immunoSEQ multiplex PCR. The repertoire holds about 87,000 clones, with over 75% as singletons. The starting material was peripheral blood, obtained on day 0 of AZD1222 vaccination. The receptors originated from an adult in good health.

The chain combines TRBV30 with TRBJ1-2, with a tentative D call TRBD1 (5 bases). Germline CDR1 and CDR2: GTSNPN and SVGIG (reference sequence). The CDR3 has 12 amino acids. The ends were cut back, 1 base at V and 4 bases at J, with 7 bases in the middle. CDR3 nucleotides: TGTGCCTGGAGTGGGGGGAGCTATGGCTACACCTTC. Residues: CAWSGGSYGYTF.

The chain is built from TRBV25-1 and TRBJ2-7; the D is unclear. The CDR3 contains 13 residues. Germline V lookup: CDR1 MGHDK, CDR2 SYGVNS. With 3 bases removed from V and 5 bases from J, the gap between germline ends came to 11 bases. The CDR3 sequence: CASSDPGFHEQYF. The CDR3 nucleotides are TGTGCCAGCAGTGATCCGGGCTTCCACGAGCAGTACTTC.

This chain joins TRBV7-9 and TRBJ2-7; D not resolved. The CDR3 is 11 residues long. V dropped 5 bases and J dropped 2 bases, with 4 bases sitting between them. Per germline, CDR1 SEHNR and CDR2 FQNEAQ (reference sequence). CDR3 nucleotide sequence: TGTGCCAGCAGCACAACCTACGAGCAGTACTTC. It translates to CASSTTYEQYF.

The sample holds a few counts of this clone. The chain uses TRBV5-6 and TRBJ1-1; D uncertain. The CDR3 is made up of 13 amino acids. Trimming shortened V by 4 bases and J by 2 bases, and 9 bases separated the two germline ends. CDR1 and CDR2 from the germline V gene are SGHDT and YYEEEE. CDR3 nucleotides: TGTGCCAGCAGCCCCGGTGGAAACACTGAAGCTTTCTTT. Its protein is CASSPGGNTEAFF.

The chain combines TRBV7-2 with TRBJ2-7, with 8 bases that match TRBD2. V dropped 5 bases and J dropped 0; count of bases not matched to a gene: 6. The CDR3 is 15 amino acids. CDR1 and CDR2 (germline): SGHTA, FQGNSA. This chain's CDR3 is CASSVTSASSYEQYF. The CDR3 coding sequence is TGTGCCAGCAGCGTGACTAGCGCTAGCTCCTACGAGCAGTACTTC.

The rearrangement joins TRBV4-2 to TRBJ2-1; TRBD1 is a possible D gene (5 bases). Deletions cut 1 base from V and 6 bases from J, with 13 bases between. The CDR3 consists of 15 residues. Per the germline V gene, CDR1 is LGHNA and CDR2 is YNFKEQ. The CDR3 protein is CASSQGPGYGNEQFF. The CDR3 DNA is TGTGCCAGCAGCCAAGGGCCAGGGTATGGCAATGAGCAGTTCTTC.

The chain is built from TRBV20-1 and TRBJ2-7; the D gene is possibly TRBD2 (6 bases). Trimming shortened V by 3 bases and J by 7 bases, and 16 bases separated the two germline ends. This CDR3 has 13 residues. Germline lookup yields CDR1 DFQATT and CDR2 SNEGSKA (reference sequence). The DNA of the CDR3 is TGCAGTGCTAGTATGGGACTCCTAAATGAGCAGTACTTC. Residues: CSASMGLLNEQYF.

In this sample, this clone turned up a few times. The rearrangement uses TRBV7-3 and TRBJ2-1; 8 bases are shared with TRBD2. CDR1 is SGHTA, CDR2 FQGTGA, per germline. Trimming at V came to 5 bases and at J to 0 bases, leaving 12 bases not matched to a gene. The CDR3 contains 18 residues. CDR3 residues: CASSLRTSSRTSYNEQFF. The CDR3 DNA sequence: TGTGCCAGCAGCCTCCGGACTAGCAGCCGGACCTCCTACAATGAGCAGTTCTTC.

The chain links TRBV30 to TRBJ1-6; D uncertain. CDR3 size: 13 residues. Trimming cost V 2 bases and J 0 bases, with 2 bases left between them. Germline values: CDR1 GTSNPN, CDR2 SVGIG (reference sequence). This CDR3 is CAWSSSYNSPLHF. The CDR3 DNA reads as TGTGCCTGGAGTAGCTCCTATAATTCACCCCTCCACTTT.

The chain joins TRBV7-9 to TRBJ2-7; D may be TRBD1 or TRBD2 (6 bases each). V gave up 2 bases and J gave up 7 bases, with 12 bases separating them. Per germline, CDR1 SEHNR and CDR2 FQNEAQ (reference sequence). The CDR3 consists of 13 residues. This CDR3 reads CASSLRTGREQYF. The CDR3 nucleotides are TGTGCCAGCAGCTTAAGAACAGGGAGGGAGCAGTACTTC.

V usage is TRBV14 and J usage is TRBJ1-1; D is uncertain. Germline CDR1 is SGHDN and CDR2 is FVKESK. V lost 4 bases and J lost 9, with 18 bases in between. The CDR3 is 14 amino acids. In nucleotides, the CDR3 is TGTGCCAGCAGCCTATCAGTGAACGGGGAGAAAGCTTTCTTT. Protein product: CASSLSVNGEKAFF.

The chain couples TRBV12-3 or TRBV12-4 to TRBJ1-1; D is perhaps TRBD1 (5 bases). The CDR3 runs 12 residues. Trimming removed 6 bases from V and 5 bases from J, with 10 bases in between. CDR3 coding DNA: TGTGCCAGCAGACCGGGGCTGACTGAAGCTTTCTTT. This encodes CASRPGLTEAFF.

This clone was seen a single time. V usage is TRBV7-9 and J usage is TRBJ1-1; D perhaps matches TRBD1 (5 bases). Germline V lookup: CDR1 SEHNR, CDR2 FQNEAQ (reference sequence). Trimming stripped 5 bases from V and 5 bases from J, with 27 bases between. The CDR3 consists of 18 residues. Here the CDR3 DNA reads TGTGCCAGCAGCCCTGGGAGGGGCGTCTCTTCTCTCTGGACTGAAGCTTTCTTT. Translation gives CASSPGRGVSSLWTEAFF.

The CDR3 here is CASRAGINQPQHF. The CDR3, as DNA: TGCGCCAGCAGGGCCGGCATCAATCAGCCCCAGCATTTT. The chain carries TRBV4-1 and TRBJ1-5, with unresolved D. Germline-derived CDR1 and CDR2 are MGHRA and YSYEKL. The V and J ends lost 6 bases and 3 bases respectively, with 9 bases between them. The CDR3 is made up of 13 amino acids.

This chain joins TRBV10-2 and TRBJ2-7, with a tentative D call TRBD2 (7 bases). V was trimmed by 7 bases and J by 2 bases, leaving 15 bases between them. CDR1 is WSHSY, CDR2 SAAADI, per germline. CDR3 size: 14 residues. CDR3 region: CASTGGARTYEQYF. CDR3 nucleotide sequence: TGCGCCAGCACTGGGGGGGCGAGGACCTACGAGCAGTACTTC.

This chain links TRBV4-2 with TRBJ1-3; no firm D call. Trimming stripped 1 base from V and 2 bases from J, with 9 bases between. The length of the CDR3 is 15 residues. From germline, CDR1 is LGHNA and CDR2 YNFKEQ. As DNA, the CDR3 is TGTGCCAGCAGCCAAGCGGAGGGTACTGGAAACACCATATATTTT. Amino acids: CASSQAEGTGNTIYF.

The chain combines TRBV28 with TRBJ2-7, with 7 bases that match TRBD1. This CDR3 has 14 amino acids. The germline V gene has CDR1 MDHEN and CDR2 SYDVKM. Trimming took 5 bases from V and 1 from J; bases not matched to a gene: 5. The CDR3 sequence is CASSRQGNSYEQYF. DNA of the CDR3: TGTGCCAGCAGTCGACAGGGAAATTCCTACGAGCAGTACTTC. Using reference TRBV28 and TRBJ2-7 for the parts outside the CDR3, the full variable domain is DVKVTQSSRYLVKRTGEKVFLECVQDMDHENMFWYRQDPGLGLRLIYFSYDVKMKEKGDIPEGYSVSREKKERFSLILESASTNQTSMYLCASSRQGNSYEQYFGPGTRLTVT.

J is TRBJ2-7 and V is TRBV3-1 (or the pseudogene TRBV3-2); D gene uncertain. Trimming took 0 bases from V and 3 from J, leaving 12 bases between them. CDR1 is LGHDT and CDR2 is YNNKEL in the germline V gene (reference sequence). The CDR3 loop spans 15 amino acids. The CDR3 region is CASSQEASKNYEQYF. The CDR3 DNA sequence: TGTGCCAGCAGCCAAGAAGCTAGTAAAAACTACGAGCAGTACTTC.

The chain couples TRBV11-2 to TRBJ2-7; TRBD2 agrees at 7 bases. CDR3 length: 16 amino acids. Germline V gene data show CDR1 as SGHAT and CDR2 as FQNNGV. Trimming took 1 base from V and 2 from J; bases not matched to a gene: 8. The CDR3 coding sequence is TGTGCCAGCAGCTTAGGGTCCCTAGCGGACACCTACGAGCAGTACTTC. Protein: CASSLGSLADTYEQYF.

This clone was counted once. This chain connects TRBV12-3 or TRBV12-4 to TRBJ2-1; 8 bases match TRBD2. V lost 5 bases, J lost 8 bases, and 2 bases stayed unmatched. The CDR3 loop spans 12 amino acids. The CDR3 nucleotides read TGTGCCAGCAGTGGACTAGCAGATGAGCAGTTCTTC. Its translation: CASSGLADEQFF.

The gene calls are TRBV7-9 and TRBJ2-7; D is possibly TRBD1 (6 bases). The germline V gene has CDR1 SEHNR and CDR2 FQNEAQ (reference sequence). V lost 5 bases, J lost 7 bases, and 24 bases lay in between. The length of the CDR3 is 16 residues. CDR3 in DNA: TGTGCCAGCAGCGTAACAGGGTTCCCCCCATCCAGTGAGCAGTACTTC. It translates to CASSVTGFPPSSEQYF.

The chain joins TRBV10-3 to TRBJ2-3, with a tentative D call TRBD2 (5 bases). Trimming shortened V by 7 bases and J by 1 base, and 9 bases separated the two germline ends. Germline CDR1 and CDR2: ENHRY and SYGVKD. The CDR3 covers 13 residues. The CDR3 nucleotides are TGTGCCATCACCGATAGCGGCACAGATACGCAGTATTTT. It encodes CAITDSGTDTQYF.

J is TRBJ2-1 and V is TRBV11-1; 10 positions match TRBD2. V lost 1 base to trimming and J lost 4 bases; unmatched junction nucleotides: 1. Looked up from germline, CDR1 is SGHAT and CDR2 is FQDESV (reference sequence). The CDR3 extends over 15 amino acids. The CDR3 DNA reads TGTGCCAGCAGCTTAGAACTAGCGGGATACAATGAGCAGTTCTTC. Protein product: CASSLELAGYNEQFF.

This CDR3 is CAISESGIGYTF. The CDR3 coding sequence is TGTGCCATCAGTGAGTCAGGGATTGGCTACACCTTC. The chain couples TRBV10-3 to TRBJ1-2; no clear D. Trimming shortened V by 0 bases and J by 7 bases, and 6 bases separated the two germline ends. The CDR3 runs 12 residues. Germline CDR1 ENHRY, CDR2 SYGVKD.

The genes are TRBV5-5 and TRBJ1-5; D possibly corresponds to TRBD1 (5 bases). From germline, CDR1 is SGHKS and CDR2 YYEKEE (reference sequence). This CDR3 has 17 residues. V lost 3 bases and J lost 2, with 18 bases in between. CDR3 in amino acids: CASSSGLGDIRNQPQHF. For the CDR3, the DNA is TGTGCCAGCAGCTCGGGACTCGGGGATATACGCAATCAGCCCCAGCATTTT.

This chain connects TRBV6-5 to TRBJ1-1; D gene uncertain. CDR1 MNHEY and CDR2 SVGAGI come from the germline V gene. Trimming left V 0 bases short and J 0 bases short, with 11 bases between. The CDR3 extends over 16 amino acids. Here the CDR3 DNA reads TGTGCCAGCAGTTACTCGATTACAGCTATGAACACTGAAGCTTTCTTT. Its translation is CASSYSITAMNTEAFF.

This clone has just a few counts. This chain links TRBV5-3 with TRBJ1-1; TRBD1 aligns across 8 bases. TRBV5-3 is given ORF status, its function remaining uncertain. This CDR3 has 19 amino acids. Trimming cost V 4 bases and J 0 bases; bases outside gene matches: 17. In DNA, the CDR3 is TGTGCCAGAAGCCTATACCGGGACAGGCGACAGGGGATGAACACTGAAGCTTTCTTT. It codes for CARSLYRDRRQGMNTEAFF.

The chain links TRBV10-1 to TRBJ1-2; no clear D gene. The CDR3 is made up of 13 amino acids. The V end lost 1 base, the J end lost 3 bases, and 6 bases lay between the germline ends. Per germline, CDR1 WNHNN and CDR2 SYGVQD (reference sequence). CDR3 protein: CASSELVDYGYTF. CDR3 sequence (DNA): TGCGCCAGCAGTGAGTTGGTGGACTATGGCTACACCTTC.

This chain links TRBV4-3 with TRBJ2-2; maybe TRBD1 (6 bases). CDR1 and CDR2 from the germline V gene are LGHNA and YSLEER. The CDR3 has 16 residues. V lost 1 base and J 6 bases, leaving 15 bases between the germline ends. CDR3 DNA: TGCGCCAGCAGCCAAGCCACAGGGTATCTACCCGGGGAGCTGTTTTTT. Protein: CASSQATGYLPGELFF.

The chain couples TRBV4-3 to TRBJ2-7; D unresolved. CDR1 is LGHNA, CDR2 YSLEER, per germline. The CDR3 extends over 11 amino acids. V was trimmed by 2 bases and J by 3 bases, leaving 2 bases between them. In DNA, the CDR3 is TGCGCCAGCAGCCAACACTACGAGCAGTACTTC. This translates into CASSQHYEQYF.

This clone was recorded only once. The rearrangement links TRBV19 to TRBJ1-5; D might be TRBD1 (5 bases). CDR3 length: 15 residues. Deletions cut 7 bases from V and 7 bases from J, with 20 bases between. Germline CDR1 LNHDA, CDR2 SQIVND (reference sequence). The CDR3 loop is CASTRQEGLGQPQHF. The CDR3 DNA sequence: TGTGCCAGTACCCGCCAAGAGGGGCTGGGCCAGCCCCAGCATTTT.

The CDR3 bases are TGTGCCAGCCATGCGGGGCCGAGCTCCTACAATGAGCAGTTCTTC. It codes for CASHAGPSSYNEQFF. The chain is built from TRBV11-1 and TRBJ2-1, with a weak D call TRBD2 (6 bases). V was shortened by 8 bases and J by 0 bases, with 14 bases between the two germline ends. Germline CDR1 reads SGHAT; CDR2 reads FQDESV (reference sequence). This CDR3 is 15 amino acids long.